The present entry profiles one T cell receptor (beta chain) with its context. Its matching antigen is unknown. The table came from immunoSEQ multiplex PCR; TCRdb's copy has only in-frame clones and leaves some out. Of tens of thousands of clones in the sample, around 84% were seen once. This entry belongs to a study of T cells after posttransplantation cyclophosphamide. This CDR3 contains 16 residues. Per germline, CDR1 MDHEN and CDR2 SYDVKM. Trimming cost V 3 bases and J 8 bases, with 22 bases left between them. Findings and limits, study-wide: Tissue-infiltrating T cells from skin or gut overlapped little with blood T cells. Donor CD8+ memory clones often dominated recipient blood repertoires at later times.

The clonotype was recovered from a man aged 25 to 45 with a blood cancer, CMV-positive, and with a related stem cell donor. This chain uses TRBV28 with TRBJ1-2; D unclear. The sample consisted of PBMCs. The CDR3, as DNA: TGTGCCAGCAGTTTGGTACTGGCCCCCCTGGGGAGCGGCTACACCTTC. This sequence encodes CASSLVLAPLGSGYTF.